Each of the 29 T cell receptor beta chains below was sequenced from the same sample in a study of T-cell reconstitution after alpha-beta-depleted transplantation in children. Preparation of the TCRbeta library used unique molecular identifiers. TCRdb reprocessed the PCR reads with MiXCR, giving one entry per CDR3 protein. The sample includes about 980,000 distinct CDR3 sequences, under 30% of them seen just once. The source material was PBMCs, mostly from graft donor cells, sampled 360 days after TCRalphabeta/CD19-depleted stem cell transplant. These receptors all stem from a boy less than two years old who had a stem cell transplant for SCID, so the T cells may come from the graft donor.

DNA of the CDR3: TGCAGTGCTGTTAGGGGAATGGATGGCTACACCTTC. Amino acid sequence: CSAVRGMDGYTF. The V gene is TRBV20-1, the J gene TRBJ1-2; the D gene is possibly TRBD1 (5 bases). The germline gives CDR1 DFQATT, CDR2 SNEGSKA (reference sequence). The CDR3 loop spans 12 amino acids. The V end was cut by 5 bases, the J end by 6 bases, with 13 bases between.

The CDR3 region is CASSLTRFNEQFF. As DNA, the CDR3 is TGTGCCAGCAGCTTGACTAGGTTCAATGAGCAGTTCTTC. V gene TRBV11-3 combines with J gene TRBJ2-1, with a tentative D call TRBD2 (6 bases). CDR1 is SGHNT, CDR2 YENEEA, per germline. V shed 3 bases and J shed 6 bases, with 9 bases lying between them. CDR3 size: 13 residues.

V gene TRBV7-6 combines with J gene TRBJ2-1; 7 nucleotides line up with TRBD2. The germline gives CDR1 SGHVS, CDR2 FNYEAQ. The ends lost 5 bases at V and 9 bases at J; junction bases unmatched: 4. This CDR3 region has 12 residues. The CDR3 region has the DNA TGTGCCAGCAGCGCTCGCGGGAGTGAGCAGTTCTTC. Translating it yields CASSARGSEQFF.

The V call is TRBV7-8, the J call TRBJ2-1; 8 bases fit TRBD2. In germline, CDR1 is SGHVS, CDR2 FQNEAQ. V shed 5 bases and J 5 bases; nucleotides not matched to a gene: 14. This CDR3 is built from 17 residues. The CDR3 is CASSPLGSGGPHNEQFF. The CDR3 DNA is TGTGCCAGCAGCCCCCTGGGGAGCGGGGGTCCCCACAATGAGCAGTTCTTC.

The chain couples TRBV20-1 to TRBJ2-7; no firm D call. CDR3 size: 14 residues. V was trimmed by 6 bases and J by 3 bases, leaving 18 bases between them. Germline V gives CDR1 DFQATT, CDR2 SNEGSKA (reference sequence). The CDR3 sequence is CSAQTFGPVYEQYF. In DNA form, the CDR3 reads TGCAGTGCCCAAACCTTCGGACCGGTCTACGAGCAGTACTTC.

V and J are TRBV4-2 and TRBJ1-3; D not certain. Germline values: CDR1 LGHNA, CDR2 YNFKEQ. The ends were cut back, 1 base at V and 4 bases at J, with 11 bases in the middle. The CDR3 loop spans 15 amino acids. The CDR3 loop reads CASSQVTGSGNTIYF. CDR3 coding DNA: TGTGCCAGCAGCCAAGTAACGGGCTCGGGAAACACCATATATTTT.

CDR3 nucleotides: TGTGCCAGCTCACCACCGCCCGCAGATACGCAGTATTTT. It translates to CASSPPPADTQYF. The gene calls are TRBV18 and TRBJ2-3; D uncertain. Germline loops: CDR1 KGHSH, CDR2 LQKENI. With 0 bases removed from V and 4 bases from J, the gap between germline ends came to 5 bases. This CDR3 region has 13 residues. Using reference TRBV18 and TRBJ2-3 for the parts outside the CDR3, the full variable domain is NAGVMQNPRHLVRRRGQEARLRCSPMKGHSHVYWYRQLPEEGLKFMVYLQKENIIDESGMPKERFSAEFPKEGPSILRIQQVVRGDSAAYFCASSPPPADTQYFGPGTRLTVL.

This clonotype was observed a handful of times. The V and J genes are TRBV29-1 and TRBJ2-5; 7 nucleotides agree with TRBD1. Looked up from germline, CDR1 is SQVTM and CDR2 is ANQGSEA. With V trimmed by 0 bases and J by 3 bases, 4 bases remained unmatched. The CDR3 loop spans 14 amino acids. CDR3 residues: CSVEEPGQKETQYF. The CDR3 region has the DNA TGCAGCGTTGAAGAGCCGGGACAGAAAGAGACCCAGTACTTC.

The rearrangement uses TRBV12-3 or TRBV12-4 and TRBJ2-1; 9 positions agree with TRBD2. This CDR3 has 16 amino acids. The junction had 10 bases not matched to a gene; V was cut back by 4 bases and J by 6 bases. CDR3 sequence reads: CASSSSGRGGRNEQFF. The CDR3, as DNA: TGTGCCAGCAGTTCCTCCGGGCGGGGGGGGCGCAATGAGCAGTTCTTC.

In DNA, the CDR3 is TGCAGTGCCCACCGGATGGGCACAGATACGCAGTATTTT. It is translated as CSAHRMGTDTQYF. The chain carries TRBV20-1 and TRBJ2-3; no firm D call. CDR3 length: 13 amino acids. The germline V gene has CDR1 DFQATT and CDR2 SNEGSKA (reference sequence). V lost 6 bases to trimming and J lost 1 base, with 11 bases between them.

This clonotype was observed a few times. The chain couples TRBV18 to TRBJ2-1, with D hard to call. Trimming removed 3 bases at V and 4 bases at J, with 10 bases between. Germline V lookup: CDR1 KGHSH, CDR2 LQKENI. The CDR3 extends over 14 amino acids. CDR3 residues: CASSPRAQYNEQFF. The DNA for the CDR3 is TGTGCCAGCTCACCCCGGGCCCAATACAATGAGCAGTTCTTC.

This clonotype was observed a handful of times. The rearrangement uses TRBV6-2 or TRBV6-3 and TRBJ2-1, with a tentative D call TRBD1 (7 bases). Trimming cost V 8 bases and J 0 bases, with 11 bases left between them. The CDR3 loop spans 14 amino acids. Germline CDR1 is MNHEY and CDR2 is SVGEGT. The CDR3 nucleotides read TGTGCCAGCCAGGGGGGTTTCTCCTACAATGAGCAGTTCTTC. Its translation is CASQGGFSYNEQFF.

The chain links TRBV6-2 or TRBV6-3 to TRBJ2-3; TRBD1 aligns across 8 bases. The germline V gene encodes CDR1 MNHEY and CDR2 SVGEGT. This CDR3 is built from 14 residues. V lost 6 bases, J lost 10 bases, and 12 bases stayed unmatched. CDR3 coding DNA: TGTGCCAGCAGCCCAGGACAGGGTTTTAATCCGCAGTATTTT. Translated, it gives CASSPGQGFNPQYF.

This clonotype has only a few counts. The chain couples TRBV30 to TRBJ2-7; 9 nucleotides match TRBD1. J lost 0 bases, V lost 6 bases, and 3 bases had no gene match. Germline lookup yields CDR1 GTSNPN and CDR2 SVGIG (reference sequence). The CDR3 is 13 residues long. DNA of the CDR3: TGTGCCTGTAAGGGACAGGGCTCCTACGAGCAGTACTTC. This gives the protein CACKGQGSYEQYF.

The V gene is TRBV3-1, the J gene TRBJ1-1; D perhaps matches TRBD1 (5 bases). V lost 1 base to trimming and J lost 1 base, with 7 bases between them. There are 14 residues in the CDR3. Looked up from germline, CDR1 is LGHDT and CDR2 is YNNKEL (reference sequence). The CDR3: CASSQGGSNTEAFF. For the CDR3, the DNA is TGTGCCAGCAGCCAAGGGGGGTCGAACACTGAAGCTTTCTTT.

A few counts support this clonotype. The chain combines TRBV29-1 with TRBJ2-7; unclear D gene. Per the germline V gene, CDR1 is SQVTM and CDR2 is ANQGSEA. Between the trimmed V and J ends, which lost 4 bases and 9 bases, there was a span of 13 bases. The CDR3 totals 11 residues. CDR3 amino acids: CSVARPTGQYF. As DNA, the CDR3 is TGCAGCGTTGCCAGGCCGACGGGGCAGTACTTC.

The chain links TRBV7-2 to TRBJ1-1, with D uncertain. V lost 3 bases and J lost 2, with 10 bases in between. The CDR3 spans 14 residues. Germline CDR1 and CDR2: SGHTA and FQGNSA. The CDR3 spells CASSLFNGNTEAFF. CDR3 nucleotides: TGTGCCAGCAGCTTGTTCAACGGAAACACTGAAGCTTTCTTT.

The chain carries TRBV20-1 and TRBJ2-3, with D maybe TRBD2 (6 bases). Germline V gene data show CDR1 as DFQATT and CDR2 as SNEGSKA (reference sequence). The CDR3 is 15 residues long. Trimming took off 3 bases at V and 1 base at J, with 14 bases between the two ends. CDR3 residues: CSASLRSSGTDTQYF. For the CDR3, the DNA is TGCAGTGCTAGTTTACGGTCTAGCGGCACAGATACGCAGTATTTT.

The chain couples TRBV7-2 to TRBJ2-1; 7 bases line up with TRBD1. CDR1 and CDR2 (germline): SGHTA, FQGNSA. Trimming at V came to 3 bases and at J to 9 bases, leaving 11 bases not matched to a gene. This CDR3 has 15 amino acids. CDR3 DNA: TGTGCCAGCAGCTTGGCTTTCACAGGGGTCGGTGAGCAGTTCTTC. Encoded protein: CASSLAFTGVGEQFF.

This clonotype showed up just a few times. The V call is TRBV29-1, the J call TRBJ1-1, with TRBD1 as a possible D gene (5 bases). Trimming left V 7 bases short and J 1 base short, with 16 bases between. CDR1 and CDR2 from the germline V gene are SQVTM and ANQGSEA. The CDR3 has 14 residues. This chain's CDR3 is CSGRTRGPNTEAFF. The CDR3 bases are TGCAGCGGACGGACACGGGGACCGAACACTGAAGCTTTCTTT.

The chain combines TRBV12-3 or TRBV12-4 with TRBJ1-5; D call uncertain. This CDR3 spans 12 amino acids. Trimming stripped 6 bases from V and 4 bases from J, with 7 bases between. The CDR3 sequence: CASRRENQPQHF. In DNA form, the CDR3 reads TGTGCCAGCAGGAGGGAAAATCAGCCCCAGCATTTT.

CDR3 sequence: CASTSYRQGGQETQYF. The DNA for the CDR3 is TGTGCCAGCACCTCGTACAGGCAGGGGGGCCAAGAGACCCAGTACTTC. This chain connects TRBV7-8 to TRBJ2-5; D possibly corresponds to TRBD1 (7 bases). This CDR3 region has 16 residues. Germline values: CDR1 SGHVS, CDR2 FQNEAQ. V was pared by 7 bases and J by 1 base, with 19 bases between.

J is TRBJ1-1 and V is TRBV6-2 or TRBV6-3, with D hard to call. Germline V gives CDR1 MNHEY, CDR2 SVGEGT. V was shortened by 7 bases and J by 0 bases, with 9 bases between the two germline ends. This CDR3 contains 13 residues. CDR3 nucleotides: TGTGCCAGCACGGTCCAGCTGAACACTGAAGCTTTCTTT. It yields the protein CASTVQLNTEAFF.

The genes are TRBV10-3 and TRBJ1-3; no firm D call. This CDR3 is 11 amino acids long. The V gene lost 6 bases and the J gene lost 4 bases, with 4 bases spanning the gap. Germline-derived CDR1 and CDR2 are ENHRY and SYGVKD. This CDR3 reads CAIRGGNTIYF. The CDR3 DNA reads as TGTGCCATCAGGGGCGGAAACACCATATATTTT.

This clonotype was seen a few times. The chain carries TRBV9 and TRBJ2-7; 10 nucleotides line up with TRBD1. The CDR3 is made up of 14 amino acids. The germline gives CDR1 SGDLS, CDR2 YYNGEE. The V and J ends lost 2 bases and 3 bases, in that order; junction bases with no gene match: 2. CDR3 sequence: CASSVRDRGYEQYF. CDR3 in DNA: TGTGCCAGCAGCGTCAGGGACAGGGGCTACGAGCAGTACTTC. The entire variable domain, with the rest obtained from reference TRBV9 and TRBJ2-7, is as follows: DSGVTQTPKHLITATGQRVTLRCSPRSGDLSVYWYQQSLDQGLQFLIQYYNGEERAKGNILERFSAQQFPDLHSELNLSSLELGDSALYFCASSVRDRGYEQYFGPGTRLTVT.

This clonotype was seen a handful of times. The rearrangement links TRBV7-9 to TRBJ2-3; D gene ambiguous. Germline V CDR1 and CDR2: SEHNR, FQNEAQ (reference sequence). Trimming removed 5 bases at V and 2 bases at J, with 8 bases between. The length of the CDR3 is 13 residues. Written as DNA, the CDR3 is TGTGCCAGCAGCCCCCCCGACACAGATACGCAGTATTTT. Translation gives CASSPPDTDTQYF.

The chain couples TRBV27 to TRBJ2-7; TRBD1 aligns across 9 bases. The CDR3 contains 15 residues. The trim removed 4 bases at V and 2 bases at J, leaving 6 bases unmatched. Germline CDR1 MNHEY, CDR2 SMNVEV (reference sequence). The CDR3 region is CASSYGTGLAYEQYF. The CDR3 DNA sequence: TGTGCCAGCAGTTACGGGACAGGGCTTGCCTACGAGCAGTACTTC.

This clonotype has ten or more counts. The chain combines TRBV28 with TRBJ2-3, with TRBD1 matching over 9 bases. The CDR3 is made up of 16 amino acids. Per germline, CDR1 MDHEN and CDR2 SYDVKM. With V trimmed by 4 bases and J by 1 base, 6 bases remained unmatched. The CDR3: CASSSHRQGGTDTQYF. Here the CDR3 DNA reads TGTGCCAGCAGTTCTCATAGACAGGGGGGCACAGATACGCAGTATTTT.

V usage is TRBV6-1 and J usage is TRBJ2-2; 7 bases align to TRBD1. Germline CDR1 reads MNHNS; CDR2 reads SASEGT. The CDR3 sequence is 14 residues long. The V gene end was trimmed by 6 bases and the J gene end by 5 bases; junction bases not matched to a gene: 6. The CDR3, as DNA: TGTGCCAGCAGCAGACAGGGTGAAACCGGGGAGCTGTTTTTT. It encodes CASSRQGETGELFF.